Presented here are 19 T cell receptor beta chains from one specimen sequenced in a study of T cells after posttransplantation cyclophosphamide. The repertoire was sequenced with immunoSEQ multiplex PCR; TCRdb's copy has only in-frame clones and lacks some. Recorded here are about 39,000 clones, with no singletons, and the ten leading clones hold approximately 4.5%. The sample comprised PBMCs. All receptors come from a woman aged 50 to 65 in good health and a related stem cell transplant donor.

This clone has more than one count but fewer than ten. Within the sample, other DNA sequences also encode this same CDR3. The chain couples TRBV2 to TRBJ1-4, with D perhaps TRBD1 (6 bases). V was cut by 2 bases and J by 10 bases, with 20 bases left in between. The CDR3 has 16 residues. Germline CDR1 reads SNHLY; CDR2 reads FYNNEI. The CDR3 DNA sequence: TGTGCCAGCAGTGAATTGGTAGGGGGGGCTGGGGGAAAACTGTTTTTT. Its translation is CASSELVGGAGGKLFF.

This clone was detected ten times or more. The chain couples TRBV4-1 to TRBJ2-3; a possible D gene is TRBD2 (5 bases). This CDR3 is 14 amino acids long. Germline CDR1 is MGHRA and CDR2 is YSYEKL. Between the trimmed V and J ends, which lost 0 bases and 2 bases, there was a span of 6 bases. DNA for the CDR3: TGCGCCAGCAGCCAAGATCTAGCCACAGATACGCAGTATTTT. This gives the protein CASSQDLATDTQYF.

This clone was detected ten times or more. This chain joins TRBV15 and TRBJ1-1; D remains unclear. Germline V CDR1 and CDR2: LNHNV, YYDKDF (reference sequence). The CDR3 has 15 amino acids. V was shortened by 0 bases and J by 4 bases, with 12 bases between the two germline ends. The CDR3 sequence: CATSRETGYGTEAFF. DNA of the CDR3: TGTGCCACCAGCAGAGAAACGGGGTACGGCACTGAAGCTTTCTTT.

This clone was recorded at least ten times. This chain connects TRBV7-8 to TRBJ1-3; 7 nucleotides line up with TRBD1. Germline loops: CDR1 SGHVS, CDR2 FQNEAQ. This CDR3 is built from 15 residues. Unmatched junction bases numbered 9, after V lost 5 bases and J lost 5 bases. CDR3: CASSPNTGARNTIYF. The CDR3 DNA reads as TGTGCCAGCAGCCCCAACACAGGGGCGAGAAACACCATATATTTT.

The sample holds many counts of this clone. The chain combines TRBV27 with TRBJ1-1; D uncertain. Deletions cut 6 bases from V and 8 bases from J, with 19 bases between. Germline V gene data show CDR1 as MNHEY and CDR2 as SMNVEV (reference sequence). The CDR3 runs to 14 residues. This CDR3 is CASSQHSSTQEAFF. The CDR3 region has the DNA TGTGCCAGCAGCCAACACAGCTCTACCCAAGAAGCTTTCTTT.

This clone was seen ten or more times. The gene calls are TRBV5-6 and TRBJ1-1; 9 nucleotides line up with TRBD1. With V trimmed by 0 bases and J by 1 base, 7 bases remained unmatched. The CDR3 loop spans 17 amino acids. Germline V gene sequence: CDR1 SGHDT, CDR2 YYEEEE. The CDR3, as DNA: TGTGCCAGCAGCTTGGCTGGGACAGGGTGGTCGAACACTGAAGCTTTCTTT. It yields the protein CASSLAGTGWSNTEAFF.

Ten or more counts support this clone. This chain links TRBV27 with TRBJ2-1; 10 nucleotides line up with TRBD1. The CDR3 covers 15 residues. The V and J ends lost 2 bases and 2 bases, in that order; junction bases with no gene match: 0. From germline, CDR1 is MNHEY and CDR2 SMNVEV (reference sequence). CDR3 region: CASSLGQGAYNEQFF. The CDR3 DNA is TGTGCCAGCAGTTTAGGACAGGGGGCCTACAATGAGCAGTTCTTC.

This clone was counted ten times or more. This sequence joins TRBV30 and TRBJ1-1, with D unresolved. Germline V gene data show CDR1 as GTSNPN and CDR2 as SVGIG (reference sequence). Trimming left V 4 bases short and J 4 bases short, with 13 bases between. This CDR3 has 13 residues. The CDR3 loop reads CAWKLDASTEAFF. In DNA form, the CDR3 reads TGTGCCTGGAAGTTAGACGCTAGCACTGAAGCTTTCTTT.

The chain couples TRBV11-2 to TRBJ2-3, with 12 nucleotides matching TRBD2. CDR1 is SGHAT and CDR2 is FQNNGV in the germline V gene. This CDR3 comprises 19 residues. Trimming removed 3 bases from V and 3 bases from J; junction bases left unmatched: 13. DNA for the CDR3: TGTGCCAGCAGCTTTGGATTATTCCTGACTAGCGGGGGAACAGATACGCAGTATTTT. It codes for CASSFGLFLTSGGTDTQYF.

This clone turned up a few times. The chain employs TRBV6-6 and TRBJ1-2, with D maybe TRBD1 (5 bases). The CDR3 loop spans 13 amino acids. The V and J ends lost 3 bases and 7 bases respectively, with 12 bases between them. Germline V gene data show CDR1 as MNHNY and CDR2 as SVGAGI (reference sequence). The CDR3 here is CASSYDSWAGYTF. The CDR3 DNA sequence: TGTGCCAGCAGTTATGACAGCTGGGCTGGCTACACCTTC.

This clone came up many times. The chain carries TRBV28 and TRBJ1-1, with D maybe TRBD1 (5 bases). The CDR3 length is 16 residues. V was shortened by 5 bases and J by 0 bases, with 16 bases between the two germline ends. CDR1 is MDHEN and CDR2 is SYDVKM in the germline V gene. The CDR3 loop reads CASSDSLGRLNTEAFF. CDR3 coding DNA: TGTGCCAGCAGTGACAGCCTCGGACGGTTGAACACTGAAGCTTTCTTT.

This clone was counted at least ten times. The rearrangement uses TRBV19 and TRBJ1-1; 9 bases are shared with TRBD1. Germline-derived CDR1 and CDR2 are LNHDA and SQIVND (reference sequence). The trim removed 7 bases at V and 5 bases at J, leaving 17 bases unmatched. CDR3 length: 17 amino acids. The chain's CDR3 is CASTPNGLGQGRTEAFF. CDR3 in DNA: TGTGCCAGTACCCCAAATGGGCTAGGACAGGGGCGGACTGAAGCTTTCTTT.

The table lists this clone with many counts. The chain joins TRBV2 to TRBJ2-1, with D perhaps TRBD2 (5 bases). Germline assignment: CDR1 SNHLY and CDR2 FYNNEI. The CDR3 length is 17 residues. V was trimmed by 0 bases and J by 7 bases, leaving 19 bases between them. This CDR3 reads CASSEALAPGLTNEQFF. CDR3 DNA: TGTGCCAGCAGTGAAGCGCTAGCACCGGGGTTGACAAATGAGCAGTTCTTC. Together with reference TRBV2 and TRBJ2-1, the CDR3 gives the full variable domain: EPEVTQTPSHQVTQMGQEVILRCVPISNHLYFYWYRQILGQKVEFLVSFYNNEISEKSEIFDDQFSVERPDGSNFTLKIRSTKLEDSAMYFCASSEALAPGLTNEQFFGPGTRLTVL.

The table lists this clone with many counts. The V call is TRBV2, the J call TRBJ1-1; TRBD1 aligns across 7 bases. The CDR3 contains 13 residues. With V trimmed by 5 bases and J by 7 bases, 7 bases remained unmatched. Germline CDR1 SNHLY, CDR2 FYNNEI. CDR3 in DNA: TGTGCCAGCAGTCCATTGGGACAGAATGAAGCTTTCTTT. Translation: CASSPLGQNEAFF.

Only a few counts were recorded for this clone. V gene TRBV7-9 combines with J gene TRBJ2-3, with D hard to call. Trimming took 2 bases from V and 0 from J, leaving 3 bases between them. CDR3 length: 13 residues. Per the germline V gene, CDR1 is SEHNR and CDR2 is FQNEAQ (reference sequence). The CDR3 spells CASSLQSTDTQYF. Here the CDR3 DNA reads TGTGCCAGCAGCTTACAAAGCACAGATACGCAGTATTTT.

This clone was picked up many times. This rearrangement joins TRBV6-5 to TRBJ2-1, with unresolved D. CDR3 size: 12 residues. With 0 bases removed from V and 7 bases from J, the gap between germline ends came to 4 bases. CDR1 and CDR2 (germline): MNHEY, SVGAGI. DNA for the CDR3: TGTGCCAGCAGTTACTCCCATAATGAGCAGTTCTTC. The encoded protein is CASSYSHNEQFF.

This clone was detected ten times or more. The chain combines TRBV5-1 with TRBJ2-5, with 12 bases identical to TRBD2. Trimming took 0 bases from V and 0 from J; bases not matched to a gene: 3. The CDR3 totals 17 residues. CDR1 SGHRS and CDR2 YFSETQ come from the germline V gene. This chain's CDR3 is CASSLGLAGVYQETQYF. The CDR3 region has the DNA TGCGCCAGCAGCTTGGGACTAGCGGGGGTGTACCAAGAGACCCAGTACTTC.

This clone was counted ten times or more. The chain employs TRBV7-9 and TRBJ2-3; tentative D call: TRBD2 (6 bases). Germline CDR1 is SEHNR and CDR2 is FQNEAQ (reference sequence). The CDR3 has 17 amino acids. V was clipped by 4 bases and J by 0 bases, with 17 bases between them. The CDR3: CASSSGGGAGSTDTQYF. The CDR3 DNA reads TGTGCCAGCAGCTCTGGAGGAGGGGCTGGAAGCACAGATACGCAGTATTTT.

The table lists this clone with many counts. This chain connects TRBV7-2 to TRBJ2-2, with 7 bases identical to TRBD2. The V gene's germline CDR1 is SGHTA and CDR2 FQGNSA. J was trimmed by 5 bases and V by 3 bases; bases with no gene match: 6. The CDR3 is 15 amino acids. CDR3 bases: TGTGCCAGCAGCTTTATTCAGGGAGGGACCGGGGAGCTGTTTTTT. Its translation is CASSFIQGGTGELFF.